This T cell receptor beta chain came from a study of cytomegalovirus exposure and HLA in healthy donors. Use of 60 Vbeta and 13 Jbeta primers characterized the PCR. TCRdb's table, derived via immunoSEQ multiplex PCR, lists solely in-frame clones and lacks some. The sample consists of a few hundred thousand clones, around 90% of them appearing once. Germline CDR1 is SGHTA and CDR2 is FQGNSA. V was pared by 3 bases and J by 10 bases, with 13 bases of the junction left unmatched. The CDR3 covers 17 residues. The TCR originated in a girl aged 2 to 10 in good health and CMV-seronegative. Sample: PBMCs. The gene calls are TRBV7-2 and TRBJ1-4, with TRBD1 matching 11 bases. This CDR3 reads CASSFPRTGGPEAKLFF. In nucleotides, the CDR3 is TGTGCCAGCAGCTTTCCTCGGACAGGGGGCCCCGAGGCAAAACTGTTTTTT.